This T cell receptor (beta chain) is drawn from a study of CD8 T cells in ankylosing spondylitis. The CDR3 is 18 residues long. Trimming took 6 bases from V and 1 from J; bases not matched to a gene: 12. The germline V gene has CDR1 SGHAT and CDR2 FQDESV (reference sequence). In its sample, this clonotype was seen many times. Its specificity is unknown. TCRdb re-called the 5' RACE reads with MiXCR, one entry per CDR3 protein. The sample shows roughly 90,000 distinct CDR3 sequences, about 8.1% of them seen only once. Study results and limitations: Eight or nine highly homologous variants made up a TCR beta motif that seemed to typify ankylosing spondylitis blood. The authors reported significant enrichment of disease-linked clones in matched ankylosing spondylitis synovial fluid.

Sequenced: blood, either unsorted or a sorted T cell fraction (not recorded which). The sequence derives from a male donor with ankylosing spondylitis. The gene calls are TRBV11-1 and TRBJ2-3, with TRBD2 identical over 11 bases. The CDR3 DNA reads TGTGCCAGCAGGCCCGGGACTAGCGGCCCTCGTGGCACAGATACGCAGTATTTT. Translation gives CASRPGTSGPRGTDTQYF.